These T cell receptor beta chains were read from a single sample in a study of blood T cell repertoires in COVID-19. Profiling relied on immunoSEQ multiplex PCR, and the TCRdb table lists in-frame clones only, not all of them. The sample has roughly 310,000 clones; around 87% are singletons. Sequences were obtained from peripheral blood. These receptor sequences come from a woman aged 50 to 60 with active or convalescent COVID-19. The CDR3 runs from the conserved cysteine through the conserved F or W. Fields, in order: CDR3 protein, CDR3 DNA, J gene, V gene, D gene. The D gene is left open where the match is weak.

CSVEPGQGYGYTF,TGCAGCGTTGAACCGGGACAGGGGTATGGCTACACCTTC,TRBJ1-2,TRBV29-1,TRBD1
CASGLVRGRGSNSPLHF,TGTGCTAGTGGTTTGGTCCGGGGCAGGGGGTCTAATTCACCCCTCCACTTT,TRBJ1-6,TRBV12-5,TRBD1
CAISLRGLWSNTEAFF,TGTGCCATCAGCCTAAGGGGGTTGTGGTCGAACACTGAAGCTTTCTTT,TRBJ1-1,TRBV10-3,-
CASSNGQAYEQYF,TGTGCCAGCAGTAATGGACAGGCCTACGAGCAGTACTTC,TRBJ2-7,TRBV6-6,TRBD1
CASSLSVNTEAFF,TGTGCCAGCAGCTTAAGCGTGAACACTGAAGCTTTCTTT,TRBJ1-1,TRBV7-9,-
CASSLDSGRTDTQYF,TGTGCCAGCAGCTTAGATAGCGGGCGCACAGATACGCAGTATTTT,TRBJ2-3,TRBV7-8,TRBD2
CASSLGLAINEQFF,TGTGCCAGCAGTTTAGGACTAGCTATTAATGAGCAGTTCTTC,TRBJ2-1,TRBV27,TRBD2
CASSFPTTGELYEQYF,TGTGCCAGCAGTTTCCCTACGACAGGGGAGCTCTACGAGCAGTACTTC,TRBJ2-7,TRBV6-2/TRBV6-3,TRBD1
CASSFRTSGSEEEQYF,TGTGCCAGCAGTTTCAGGACTAGCGGGAGTGAGGAAGAGCAGTACTTC,TRBJ2-7,TRBV6-2/TRBV6-3,TRBD2
CASSPPWGGGPVNNEQFF,TGTGCCAGCAGCCCTCCCTGGGGCGGGGGCCCCGTCAACAATGAGCAGTTCTTC,TRBJ2-1,TRBV9,-
CAWNEQGVGEKLFF,TGTGCCTGGAATGAACAGGGAGTAGGGGAAAAACTGTTTTTT,TRBJ1-4,TRBV30,-
CASSPRDRRTGELFF,TGTGCCAGCAGCCCCCGGGACAGGAGGACCGGGGAGCTGTTTTTT,TRBJ2-2,TRBV3-1/TRBV3-2,TRBD1
CASSVDRDNQPQHF,TGTGCCAGCAGCGTAGACAGGGACAATCAGCCCCAGCATTTT,TRBJ1-5,TRBV9,-
CASSPPTGNPYEQYF,TGTGCCAGCAGTCCCCCGACAGGGAACCCCTACGAGCAGTACTTC,TRBJ2-7,TRBV6-2/TRBV6-3,TRBD1
CASSSGQKQETQYF,TGCGCCAGCAGCTCGGGACAGAAACAAGAGACCCAGTACTTC,TRBJ2-5,TRBV5-1,TRBD1
CAISDLQGAEKLFF,TGTGCCATCAGTGATCTCCAGGGGGCTGAAAAACTGTTTTTT,TRBJ1-4,TRBV10-3,TRBD1
CASSQVGTVNSPLHF,TGTGCCAGCAGCCAAGTCGGGACAGTAAATTCACCCCTCCACTTT,TRBJ1-6,TRBV4-2,TRBD1
CASSLESGGPGGYTF,TGTGCCAGCAGCTTAGAATCGGGGGGGCCTGGGGGCTACACCTTC,TRBJ1-2,TRBV7-2,-